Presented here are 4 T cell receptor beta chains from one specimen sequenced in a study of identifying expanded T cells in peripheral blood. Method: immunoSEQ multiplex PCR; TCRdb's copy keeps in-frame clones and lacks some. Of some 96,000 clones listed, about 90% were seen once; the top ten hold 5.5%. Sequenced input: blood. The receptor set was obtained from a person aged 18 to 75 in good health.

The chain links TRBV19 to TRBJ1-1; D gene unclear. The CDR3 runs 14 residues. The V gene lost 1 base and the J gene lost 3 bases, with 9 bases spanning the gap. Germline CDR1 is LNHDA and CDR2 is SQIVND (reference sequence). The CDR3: CASSIGTAHTEAFF. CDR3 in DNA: TGTGCCAGTAGTATAGGGACGGCACACACTGAAGCTTTCTTT.

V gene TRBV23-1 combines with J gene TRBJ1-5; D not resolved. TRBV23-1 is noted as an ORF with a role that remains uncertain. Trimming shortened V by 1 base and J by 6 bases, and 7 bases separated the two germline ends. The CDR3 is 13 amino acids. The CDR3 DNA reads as TGCGCCAGCAGTCAATTGGAAGGTCAGCCCCAGCATTTT. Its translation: CASSQLEGQPQHF.

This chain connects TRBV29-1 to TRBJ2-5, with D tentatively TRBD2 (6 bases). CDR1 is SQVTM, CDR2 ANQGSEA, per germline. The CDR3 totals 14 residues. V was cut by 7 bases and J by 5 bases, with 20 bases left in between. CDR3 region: CSGYRINREETQYF. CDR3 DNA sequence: TGCAGCGGCTATCGGATTAACCGGGAGGAGACCCAGTACTTC.

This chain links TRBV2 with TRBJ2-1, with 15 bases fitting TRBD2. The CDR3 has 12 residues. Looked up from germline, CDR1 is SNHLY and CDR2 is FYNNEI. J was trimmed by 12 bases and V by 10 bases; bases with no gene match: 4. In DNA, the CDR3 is TGTGCCATCGGGACTAGCGGGGGGTGGCAGTTCTTC. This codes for CAIGTSGGWQFF.